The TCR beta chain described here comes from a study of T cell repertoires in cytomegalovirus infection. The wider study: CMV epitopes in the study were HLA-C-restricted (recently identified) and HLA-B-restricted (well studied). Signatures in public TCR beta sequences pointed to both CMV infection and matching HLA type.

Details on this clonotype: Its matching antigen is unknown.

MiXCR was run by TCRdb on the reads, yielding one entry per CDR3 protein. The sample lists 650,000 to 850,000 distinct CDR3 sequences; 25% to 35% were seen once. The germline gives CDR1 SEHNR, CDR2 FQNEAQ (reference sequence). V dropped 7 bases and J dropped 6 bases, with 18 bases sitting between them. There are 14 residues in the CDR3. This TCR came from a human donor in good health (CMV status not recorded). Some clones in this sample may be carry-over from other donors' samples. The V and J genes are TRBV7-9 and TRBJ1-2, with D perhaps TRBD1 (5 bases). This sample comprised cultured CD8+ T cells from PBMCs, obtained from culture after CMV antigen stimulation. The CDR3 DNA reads TGTGCCAGCACCACCCATGGGGGGGGTGATGGCTACACCTTC. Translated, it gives CASTTHGGGDGYTF. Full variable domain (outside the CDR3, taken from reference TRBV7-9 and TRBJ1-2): DTGVSQNPRHKITKRGQNVTFRCDPISEHNRLYWYRQTLGQGPEFLTYFQNEAQLEKSRLLSDRFSAERPKGSFSTLEIQRTEQGDSAMYLCASTTHGGGDGYTFGSGTRLTVV.